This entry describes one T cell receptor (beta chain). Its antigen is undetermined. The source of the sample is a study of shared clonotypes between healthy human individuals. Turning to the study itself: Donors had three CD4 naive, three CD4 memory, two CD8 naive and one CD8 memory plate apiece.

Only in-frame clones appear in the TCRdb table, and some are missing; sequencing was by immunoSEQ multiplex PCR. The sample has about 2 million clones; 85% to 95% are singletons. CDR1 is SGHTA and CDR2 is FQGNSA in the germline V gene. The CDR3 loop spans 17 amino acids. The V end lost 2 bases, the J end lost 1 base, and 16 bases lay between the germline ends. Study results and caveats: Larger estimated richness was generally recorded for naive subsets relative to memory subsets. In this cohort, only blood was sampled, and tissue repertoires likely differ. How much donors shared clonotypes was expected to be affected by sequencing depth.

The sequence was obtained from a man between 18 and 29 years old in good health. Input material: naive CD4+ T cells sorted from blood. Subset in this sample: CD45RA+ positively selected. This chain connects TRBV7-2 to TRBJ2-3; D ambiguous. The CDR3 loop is CASSLTRPTAGTDTQYF. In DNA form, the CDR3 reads TGTGCCAGCAGCTTAACTCGACCTACGGCGGGCACAGATACGCAGTATTTT.